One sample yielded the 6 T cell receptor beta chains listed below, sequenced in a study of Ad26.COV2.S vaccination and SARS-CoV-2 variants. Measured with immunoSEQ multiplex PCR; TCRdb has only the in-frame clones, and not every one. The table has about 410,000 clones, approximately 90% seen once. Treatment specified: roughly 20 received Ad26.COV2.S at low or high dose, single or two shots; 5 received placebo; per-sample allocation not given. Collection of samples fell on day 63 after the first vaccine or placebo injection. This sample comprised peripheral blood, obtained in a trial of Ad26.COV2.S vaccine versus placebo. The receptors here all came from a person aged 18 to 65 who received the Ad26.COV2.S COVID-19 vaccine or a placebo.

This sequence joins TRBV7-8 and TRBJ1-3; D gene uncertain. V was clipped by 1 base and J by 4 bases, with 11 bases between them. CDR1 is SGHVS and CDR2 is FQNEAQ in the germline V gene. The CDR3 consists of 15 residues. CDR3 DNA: TGTGCCAGCAGCTTAGGGACGGTGGGAGGAAACACCATATATTTT. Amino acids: CASSLGTVGGNTIYF.

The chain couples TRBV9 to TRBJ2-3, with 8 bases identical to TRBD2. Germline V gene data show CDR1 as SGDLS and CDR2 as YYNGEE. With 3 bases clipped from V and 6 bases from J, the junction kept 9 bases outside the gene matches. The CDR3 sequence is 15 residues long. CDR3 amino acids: CASSGSGGSSDTQYF. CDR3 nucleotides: TGTGCCAGCAGCGGAAGCGGGGGATCATCCGATACGCAGTATTTT.

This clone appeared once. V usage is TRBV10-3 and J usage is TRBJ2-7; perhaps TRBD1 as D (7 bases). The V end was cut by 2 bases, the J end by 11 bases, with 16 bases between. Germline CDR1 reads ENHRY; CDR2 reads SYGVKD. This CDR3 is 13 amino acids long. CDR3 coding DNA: TGTGCCATCAGTGAGGGGGGCCAGGGGGGAAAGTACTTC. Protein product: CAISEGGQGGKYF.

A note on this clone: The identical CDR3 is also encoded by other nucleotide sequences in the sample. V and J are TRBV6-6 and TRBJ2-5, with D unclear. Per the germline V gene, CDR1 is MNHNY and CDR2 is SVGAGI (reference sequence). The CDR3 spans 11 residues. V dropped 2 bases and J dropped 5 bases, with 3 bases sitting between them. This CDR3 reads CASSYGETQYF. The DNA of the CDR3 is TGTGCCAGCAGTTACGGTGAGACCCAGTACTTC.

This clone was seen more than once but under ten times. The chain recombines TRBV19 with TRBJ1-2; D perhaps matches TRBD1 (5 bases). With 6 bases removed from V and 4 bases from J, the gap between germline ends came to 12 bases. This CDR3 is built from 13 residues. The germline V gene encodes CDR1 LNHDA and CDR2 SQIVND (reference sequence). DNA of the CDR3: TGTGCCAGTAGCCTAGACGGGGGCTATGGCTACACCTTC. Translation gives CASSLDGGYGYTF.

CDR3 region: CASSYPRSGGAGETQYF. DNA for the CDR3: TGTGCCAGCAGTTACCCCCGGAGCGGGGGGGCCGGGGAGACCCAGTACTTC. The chain recombines TRBV6-2 or TRBV6-3 with TRBJ2-5, with 10 bases aligning to TRBD2. The CDR3 contains 17 residues. Trimming removed 2 bases from V and 5 bases from J; junction bases left unmatched: 11. The germline gives CDR1 MNHEY, CDR2 SVGEGT.